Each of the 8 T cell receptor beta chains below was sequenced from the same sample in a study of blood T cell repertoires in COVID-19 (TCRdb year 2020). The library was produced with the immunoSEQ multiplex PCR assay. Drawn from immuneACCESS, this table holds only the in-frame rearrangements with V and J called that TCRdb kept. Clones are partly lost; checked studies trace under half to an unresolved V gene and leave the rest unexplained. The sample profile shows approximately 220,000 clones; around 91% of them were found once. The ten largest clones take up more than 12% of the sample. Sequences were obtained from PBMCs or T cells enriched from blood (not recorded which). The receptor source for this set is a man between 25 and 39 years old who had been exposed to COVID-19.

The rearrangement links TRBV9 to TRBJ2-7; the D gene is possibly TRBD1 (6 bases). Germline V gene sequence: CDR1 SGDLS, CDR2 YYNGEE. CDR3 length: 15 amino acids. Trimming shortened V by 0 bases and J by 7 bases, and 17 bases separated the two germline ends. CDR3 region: CASSVADDRSLEQYF. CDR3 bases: TGTGCCAGCAGCGTAGCTGACGACAGGTCCCTGGAGCAGTACTTC.

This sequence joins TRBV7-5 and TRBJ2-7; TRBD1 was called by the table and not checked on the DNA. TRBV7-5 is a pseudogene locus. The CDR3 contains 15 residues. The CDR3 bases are TGTGTCAGAAGCCCCCCCGCACAGGGGACGTACGAGCAGTACTTC. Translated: CVRSPPAQGTYEQYF.

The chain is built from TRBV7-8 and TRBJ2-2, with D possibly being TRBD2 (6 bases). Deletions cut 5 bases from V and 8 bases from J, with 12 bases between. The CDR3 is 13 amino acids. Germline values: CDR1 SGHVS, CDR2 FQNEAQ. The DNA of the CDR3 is TGTGCCAGCAGCATCCTGGGGGGAGGGGAGCTGTTTTTT. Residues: CASSILGGGELFF.

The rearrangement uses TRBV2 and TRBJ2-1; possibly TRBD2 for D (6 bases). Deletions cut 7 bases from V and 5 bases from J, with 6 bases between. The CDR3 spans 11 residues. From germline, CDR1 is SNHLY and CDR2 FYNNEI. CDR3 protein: CASTGDNEQFF. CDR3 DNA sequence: TGTGCCAGCACGGGGGACAATGAGCAGTTCTTC.

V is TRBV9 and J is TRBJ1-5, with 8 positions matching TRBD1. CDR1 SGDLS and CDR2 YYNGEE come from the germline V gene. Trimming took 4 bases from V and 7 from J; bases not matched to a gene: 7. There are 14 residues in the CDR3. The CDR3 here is CASSTGQGDQPQHF. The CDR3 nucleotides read TGTGCCAGCAGCACAGGACAGGGCGACCAGCCCCAGCATTTT.

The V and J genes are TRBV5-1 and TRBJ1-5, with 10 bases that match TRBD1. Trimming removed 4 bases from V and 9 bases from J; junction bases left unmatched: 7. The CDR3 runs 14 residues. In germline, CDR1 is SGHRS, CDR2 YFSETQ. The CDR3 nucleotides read TGCGCCAGCAGCCCCGGGACAGGGGAGGCGCCCCAGCATTTT. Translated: CASSPGTGEAPQHF.

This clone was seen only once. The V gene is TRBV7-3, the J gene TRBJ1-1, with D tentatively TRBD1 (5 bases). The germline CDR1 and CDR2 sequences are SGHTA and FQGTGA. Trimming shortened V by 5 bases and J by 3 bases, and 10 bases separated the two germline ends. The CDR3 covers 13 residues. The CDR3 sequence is CASSPDRDTEAFF. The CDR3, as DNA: TGTGCCAGCAGCCCTGACAGAGACACTGAAGCTTTCTTT.

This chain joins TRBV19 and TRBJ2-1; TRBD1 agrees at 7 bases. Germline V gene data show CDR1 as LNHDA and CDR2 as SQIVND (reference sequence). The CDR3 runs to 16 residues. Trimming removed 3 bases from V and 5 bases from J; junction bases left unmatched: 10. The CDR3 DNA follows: TGTGCCAGTAGTATTCTGGTGAGGGGGCGAAACAATGAGCAGTTCTTC. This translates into CASSILVRGRNNEQFF.